These T cell receptor beta chains were read from a single sample in a study of cytomegalovirus exposure and HLA in healthy donors. TCRdb's table, derived via immunoSEQ multiplex PCR, lists solely in-frame clones and lacks some. The repertoire has about 130,000 clones, approximately 80% of them found once; the top ten carry roughly 27%. Sequencing input: PBMCs. The receptor set was obtained from a man aged 25-45 years in good health and CMV-seropositive. Both conserved end residues are part of each CDR3. Each record gives: J gene, clone size, D gene, V gene, CDR3 DNA, CDR3 protein. D genes are given only for firm matches. Some rows have no size entry. The others give once, few or many, or a class for an expanded clone.

TRBJ2-1 | - | TRBD1 | TRBV5-4 | TGTGCCAGCAGCCCGACAGGGTACAATGAGCAGTTCTTC | CASSPTGYNEQFF
TRBJ2-7 | once | - | TRBV27 | TGTGCCAGCAGTTGGGGACTGGCGGTCACCTACGAGCAGTACTTC | CASSWGLAVTYEQYF
TRBJ2-1 | - | TRBD2 | TRBV9 | TGTGCCAGCAGCGTTGGAGAAGCGGGATTATACAATGAGCAGTTCTTC | CASSVGEAGLYNEQFF
TRBJ2-7 | - | TRBD1 | TRBV11-2 | TGTGCCAGCAGCCAAGGTATCGGGACAGGCAACTACGAGCAGTACTTC | CASSQGIGTGNYEQYF
TRBJ2-7 | - | TRBD2 | TRBV25-1 | TGTGCCAGCAGTGAAGGGAGGGGACCGGGGAGCTCCTACGAGCAGTACTTC | CASSEGRGPGSSYEQYF
TRBJ1-2 | few | - | TRBV7-2 | TGTGCCAGCAGCTACGAAGCCAACTATGGCTACACCTTC | CASSYEANYGYTF
TRBJ1-3 | once | - | TRBV6-5 | TGTGCCAGCAGTTACGACGGGTCTCGAAACACCATATATTTT | CASSYDGSRNTIYF
TRBJ1-2 | - | - | TRBV2 | TGTGCCAGCAGTGATGTGAGCTATGGCTACACCTTC | CASSDVSYGYTF
TRBJ2-1 | - | TRBD2 | TRBV4-2 | TGTGCCAGCAATTCGGGCGGGGGGGTCAATGAGCAGTTCTTC | CASNSGGGVNEQFF
TRBJ2-7 | - | - | TRBV6-1 | TGTGCCAGCAGCGTGGACACCTACGAGCAGTACTTC | CASSVDTYEQYF
TRBJ2-7 | - | TRBD2 | TRBV7-6 | TGTGCCAGCAGCTCAGGACTAGTCGGGGAGCAGTACTTC | CASSSGLVGEQYF
TRBJ2-7 | - | - | TRBV19 | TGTGCCAGTAGTATAAGGACAGCGGTCTCCTACGAGCAGTACTTC | CASSIRTAVSYEQYF
TRBJ2-5 | - | TRBD1 | TRBV11-2 | TGTGCCAGCACTCGGGACAGACAAGAGACCCAGTACTTC | CASTRDRQETQYF
TRBJ2-1 | - | - | TRBV9 | TGTGCCAGCAGCGAGAGGGCGGGGGAGCAGTTCTTC | CASSERAGEQFF
TRBJ1-2 | - | - | TRBV2 | TGTGCCAGCAGTACCACCGGGACTTTGGGCTATGACTACACCTTC | CASSTTGTLGYDYTF
TRBJ1-5 | - | - | TRBV6-6 | TGTGCCAGCAGTTACGAGCCCTTTCAGCCCCAGCATTTT | CASSYEPFQPQHF
TRBJ2-5 | - | TRBD2 | TRBV27 | TGTGCCAGCAGTTTTTCTTTGGGGGGGGAGACCCAGTACTTC | CASSFSLGGETQYF
TRBJ1-2 | - | - | TRBV6-5 | TGTGCCAGCACCCCCCGGGGGGTATATGGCTACACCTTC | CASTPRGVYGYTF
TRBJ2-3 | - | TRBD2 | TRBV5-1 | TGCGCCAGCAGAAAGACTAGCGGGACAGATACGCAGTATTTT | CASRKTSGTDTQYF
TRBJ2-1 | - | - | TRBV27 | TGTGCCAGCAGTCCCAGGGCAGCGTACAATGAGCAGTTCTTC | CASSPRAAYNEQFF